A selection of T cell receptor beta chains follows, all from one sample in a study of post-analysis software for immune sequencing data. TCRdb re-analysed the PCR reads in MiXCR, keeping a single row per CDR3 protein. This table has hundreds of thousands of distinct CDR3 sequences, roughly 27% appearing once. Specimen: blood. The receptors derive from a girl aged 5-17 years with multiple sclerosis. Both conserved end residues are part of each CDR3.

cdr3_length	v_call	cdr3_aa
12	TRBV29-1	CSVRDAAYEQYF
15	TRBV7-9	CASTKGGGNENEQYF
12	TRBV10-3	CAIRTDAHEQYF
18	TRBV2	CASSERWGGRYSYNEQFF
15	TRBV28	CASSLPGASADTQYF
13	TRBV7-7	CASSLDRFNEQFF
14	TRBV3-1	CASSYSQGAQPQHF
13	TRBV20-1	CSAPPPGGAIQYF
13	TRBV10-3	CATGAGDNNEQFF
14	TRBV11-2	CASSLDRGGSGYTF
13	TRBV20-1	CSAVRGGNTEAFF
16	TRBV5-1	CASSKGAGTSGETQYF
15	TRBV3-1	CASSQESRDSYEQYF
15	TRBV28	CASSFRSLRANEQFF
15	TRBV4-2	CASSQGPSADNEQFF
15	TRBV5-8	CASSLGPNRHEKLFF
14	TRBV29-1	CSVDSGIINTEAFF
18	TRBV25-1	CASSERMGTSAYQETQYF
16	TRBV9	CASSLGRAGETDTQYF
15	TRBV28	CASSSFGTGGYEQYF
14	TRBV29-1	CSATGQGATTEAFF
14	TRBV12-3/TRBV12-4	CASTPSRFTDTQYF
16	TRBV5-1	CASSRNGQGASYEQYF
13	TRBV6-5	CASSYSQGGTQYF
13	TRBV28	CASSSDSLDGYTF
15	TRBV20-1	CSALGTSGFTDTQYF
16	TRBV7-2	CASSSLAGGLIDTQYF
17	TRBV7-2	CASSLSTGGSGGNIQYF
17	TRBV28	CASSPFGLAGRGDTQYF
14	TRBV11-2	CASSLDRFNSPLHF
15	TRBV28	CASSSPMVLQETQYF
15	TRBV20-1	CSAGRLVGNQETQYF
14	TRBV9	CASSVGASTYEQYF
15	TRBV4-3	CASSQEGRGPYEQYF
14	TRBV6-2/TRBV6-3	CASSYSRGTGELFF
12	TRBV12-3/TRBV12-4	CASSLAGAEAFF
17	TRBV7-9	CASSFRTSGMGQETQYF
16	TRBV7-2	CASTMRTGSGTDTQYF
16	TRBV29-1	CSVEGGLAGTTDTQYF
13	TRBV2	CASFSILPDTQYF
16	TRBV7-9	CASSLFGQAGGETQYF
13	TRBV20-1	CSGSSGGQETQYF
16	TRBV9	CASSPGPPLGNNEQFF
14	TRBV12-3/TRBV12-4	CASGRTSGRGTQYF
13	TRBV28	CASSEPGRRGYTF
15	TRBV9	CASSPGGSTYNEQFF
18	TRBV20-1	CSARVDRVLGGSTDTQYF
15	TRBV6-6	CASSFPPGYTDTQYF
15	TRBV10-3	CAISDPGQIYQPQHF
14	TRBV6-5	CAGSSRGQGNIQYF
15	TRBV18	CASSPSPRGNYGYTF